Below are 27 T cell receptor beta chains sequenced from a single sample in a study of T cell responses to AZD1222 COVID-19 vaccine. Produced via immunoSEQ multiplex PCR; TCRdb's table is partial and in-frame only. The table includes 150,000 to 200,000 clones, 90% detected once. The sequencing here drew on peripheral blood, taken on day 0 of AZD1222 vaccination. The receptors were sampled from an adult in good health.

The CDR3 protein is CASSVDQGSYEQYF. As DNA, the CDR3 is TGTGCCAGCAGCGTAGATCAGGGGTCCTACGAGCAGTACTTC. This chain uses TRBV9 with TRBJ2-7; weak D call: TRBD1 (6 bases). The CDR3 is made up of 14 amino acids. Germline lookup yields CDR1 SGDLS and CDR2 YYNGEE. The ends were cut back, 0 bases at V and 1 base at J, with 8 bases in the middle.

The V and J genes are TRBV6-4 and TRBJ2-1; D not certain. V dropped 2 bases and J dropped 3 bases, with 11 bases sitting between them. The CDR3 runs 15 residues. Germline V gene sequence: CDR1 MRHNA, CDR2 SNTAGT. CDR3 sequence reads: CASSDGQARYNEQFF. The CDR3 bases are TGTGCCAGCAGTGACGGGCAGGCACGCTACAATGAGCAGTTCTTC.

About this clone itself: Other DNA sequences in the same sample also yield this CDR3. The chain recombines TRBV5-1 with TRBJ1-5; no clear D. CDR1 is SGHRS, CDR2 YFSETQ, per germline. This CDR3 spans 14 amino acids. Trimming cost V 1 base and J 3 bases, with 8 bases left between them. The CDR3 nucleotides read TGCGCCAGCAGCTTGAGTGGGTCCAATCAGCCCCAGCATTTT. Amino acid sequence: CASSLSGSNQPQHF.

The V gene is TRBV7-2, the J gene TRBJ2-2; the match to TRBD1 covers 9 bases. The germline gives CDR1 SGHTA, CDR2 FQGNSA. With 7 bases clipped from V and 4 bases from J, the junction kept 4 bases outside the gene matches. This CDR3 region has 14 residues. As DNA, the CDR3 is TGTGCCAGCAACATACAGGGGGCCACCGGGGAGCTGTTTTTT. Amino acid sequence: CASNIQGATGELFF.

CDR3: CASSLGGGDEQFF. DNA of the CDR3: TGTGCCAGCAGTTTGGGGGGTGGTGATGAGCAGTTCTTC. The chain has TRBV28 and TRBJ2-1; D perhaps matches TRBD2 (6 bases). V was clipped by 3 bases and J by 8 bases, with 11 bases between them. CDR3 length equals 13 residues. In germline, CDR1 is MDHEN, CDR2 SYDVKM.

The gene calls are TRBV3-1 (or the pseudogene TRBV3-2) and TRBJ2-7; D unresolved. Per germline, CDR1 LGHDT and CDR2 YNNKEL (reference sequence). The CDR3 spans 15 residues. Trimming removed 0 bases from V and 6 bases from J, with 15 bases in between. Written as DNA, the CDR3 is TGTGCCAGCAGCCAAGATCTGGCCGGTTCAGCCGAGCAGTACTTC. Its protein is CASSQDLAGSAEQYF.

The chain combines TRBV28 with TRBJ1-2; 8 nucleotides match TRBD1. Trimming took 6 bases from V and 5 from J; bases not matched to a gene: 17. CDR1 is MDHEN, CDR2 SYDVKM, per germline. The CDR3 totals 17 residues. The CDR3 DNA is TGTGCCAGCAGCGCCGCCTCGCAGGGGGCCCAGGGGTATGGCTACACCTTC. It encodes CASSAASQGAQGYGYTF.

The CDR3 coding sequence is TGTGCCACCTCAATCGGGAGGAATAATTCACCCCTCCACTTT. It translates to CATSIGRNNSPLHF. The chain couples TRBV19 to TRBJ1-6, with no clear D. V lost 10 bases, J lost 5 bases, and 15 bases lay in between. The CDR3 spans 14 residues. Germline loops: CDR1 LNHDA, CDR2 SQIVND (reference sequence).

V and J are TRBV5-8 and TRBJ1-5, with 7 bases matching TRBD1. Germline V lookup: CDR1 SGHTS, CDR2 YDEGEE. The CDR3 loop spans 13 amino acids. The trim removed 0 bases at V and 7 bases at J, leaving 1 base unmatched. CDR3 DNA sequence: TGTGCCAGCAGCTTGGACAGGGGCCAGCCCCAGCATTTT. This gives the protein CASSLDRGQPQHF.

The V call is TRBV27, the J call TRBJ1-2; no clear D. V dropped 5 bases and J dropped 8 bases, with 3 bases sitting between them. This CDR3 has 9 residues. The V gene's germline CDR1 is MNHEY and CDR2 SMNVEV (reference sequence). The CDR3 region has the DNA TGTGCCAGCAGTAGGGGCTACACCTTC. Its protein product is CASSRGYTF.

The chain uses TRBV4-1 and TRBJ1-2, with D perhaps matching TRBD1 (5 bases). CDR1 is MGHRA and CDR2 is YSYEKL in the germline V gene. Trimming pared 2 bases from V and 4 bases from J, leaving 14 bases between. The CDR3 runs 15 residues. The CDR3 DNA follows: TGCGCCAGCAGCCAACAACCGCTAACAGGCTATGGCTACACCTTC. Translated, it gives CASSQQPLTGYGYTF.

This clone was observed a handful of times. V is TRBV5-6 and J is TRBJ2-1; tentative D call: TRBD1 (5 bases). Germline CDR1 SGHDT, CDR2 YYEEEE. The CDR3 has 18 amino acids. V shed 2 bases and J shed 6 bases, with 24 bases lying between them. CDR3 sequence: CASSFLRVGARSSNEQFF. The CDR3 DNA reads TGTGCCAGCAGCTTCCTTAGGGTAGGGGCGCGTTCTAGCAATGAGCAGTTCTTC.

The chain employs TRBV19 and TRBJ1-3; D is unclear. Trimming cost V 7 bases and J 4 bases, with 17 bases left between them. Germline CDR1 LNHDA, CDR2 SQIVND (reference sequence). CDR3 size: 15 residues. The CDR3 protein is CASNSLDHSGNTIYF. The CDR3 DNA reads TGTGCCAGTAACTCGCTGGACCACTCCGGAAACACCATATATTTT.

This rearrangement joins TRBV7-9 to TRBJ1-2; D not resolved. V lost 5 bases and J 2 bases, leaving 9 bases between the germline ends. The CDR3 covers 13 residues. Germline V gene sequence: CDR1 SEHNR, CDR2 FQNEAQ (reference sequence). This CDR3 reads CASSPTSNYGYTF. CDR3 DNA: TGTGCCAGCAGCCCGACGTCCAACTATGGCTACACCTTC.

J is TRBJ2-2 and V is TRBV6-1; no clear D gene. The CDR3 is made up of 17 amino acids. The germline V and J ends were trimmed by 0 bases and 7 bases, with 18 bases remaining between them. Germline values: CDR1 MNHNS, CDR2 SASEGT. CDR3 sequence reads: CASSEAGWGSSVGELFF. Here the CDR3 DNA reads TGTGCCAGCAGTGAAGCGGGATGGGGTAGTTCGGTCGGGGAGCTGTTTTTT.

The chain recombines TRBV5-8 with TRBJ2-7; 8 positions agree with TRBD1. V dropped 1 base and J dropped 3; count of bases not matched to a gene: 0. This CDR3 is 13 amino acids long. Germline V lookup: CDR1 SGHTS, CDR2 YDEGEE. In nucleotides, the CDR3 is TGTGCCAGCAGCTTGACAGGGGGCTACGAGCAGTACTTC. Its translation: CASSLTGGYEQYF.

CDR3 nucleotide sequence: TGTGCCAGCAGCTTACCCGGACAGGGAGGGACTGAAGCTTTCTTT. It codes for CASSLPGQGGTEAFF. The V call is TRBV7-9, the J call TRBJ1-1; the match to TRBD1 covers 8 bases. The CDR3 has 15 residues. Unmatched junction bases numbered 7, after V lost 2 bases and J lost 5 bases. Germline CDR1 is SEHNR and CDR2 is FQNEAQ (reference sequence).

This sequence joins TRBV18 and TRBJ1-6; 7 bases line up with TRBD1. Losses at the gene ends were 2 bases for V and 9 bases for J; bases not matched to a gene: 4. CDR3 size: 14 residues. Germline assignment: CDR1 KGHSH and CDR2 LQKENI. CDR3 sequence: CASSPDRAGSPLHF. The DNA of the CDR3 is TGTGCCAGCTCACCAGACAGGGCTGGTTCACCCCTCCACTTT. Based on the CDR3 plus reference TRBV18 and TRBJ1-6, the full variable domain is NAGVMQNPRHLVRRRGQEARLRCSPMKGHSHVYWYRQLPEEGLKFMVYLQKENIIDESGMPKERFSAEFPKEGPSILRIQQVVRGDSAAYFCASSPDRAGSPLHFGNGTRLTVT.

This chain joins TRBV7-2 and TRBJ1-5; TRBD1 is a possible D gene (6 bases). Germline CDR1 SGHTA, CDR2 FQGNSA. This CDR3 spans 16 amino acids. The V and J ends lost 1 base and 4 bases respectively, with 14 bases between them. CDR3 amino acids: CASSLGGAGLNQPQHF. DNA of the CDR3: TGTGCCAGCAGCTTAGGGGGGGCGGGGCTAAATCAGCCCCAGCATTTT.

The rearrangement links TRBV7-2 to TRBJ1-1; possible D gene TRBD1, 5 bases. Trimming left V 5 bases short and J 11 bases short, with 21 bases between. This CDR3 spans 14 amino acids. CDR1 SGHTA and CDR2 FQGNSA come from the germline V gene. The CDR3 sequence: CASSNRDAPPAAFF. The CDR3 region has the DNA TGTGCCAGCAGCAACCGGGACGCTCCTCCTGCGGCTTTCTTT.

This clone has just a few counts. This chain connects TRBV28 to TRBJ1-1; the D is unclear. The CDR3 contains 12 residues. The ends were cut back, 7 bases at V and 7 bases at J, with 13 bases in the middle. CDR1 is MDHEN, CDR2 SYDVKM, per germline. The CDR3 sequence is CASTLEGGEAFF. CDR3 nucleotides: TGTGCCAGCACCTTGGAAGGTGGTGAAGCTTTCTTT.

This clone was detected only once. The chain carries TRBV2 and TRBJ1-5; a possible D gene is TRBD1 (5 bases). Germline CDR1 and CDR2: SNHLY and FYNNEI. Trimming shortened V by 8 bases and J by 7 bases, and 24 bases separated the two germline ends. There are 16 residues in the CDR3. This CDR3 is CASQPSLWQGPQPQHF. The CDR3 DNA sequence: TGTGCCAGCCAACCCTCATTGTGGCAGGGACCCCAGCCCCAGCATTTT.

V is TRBV30 and J is TRBJ1-2, with TRBD1 matching 8 bases. The CDR3 runs to 13 residues. Germline V gene sequence: CDR1 GTSNPN, CDR2 SVGIG (reference sequence). Losses at the gene ends were 5 bases for V and 4 bases for J; bases not matched to a gene: 6. CDR3 nucleotides: TGTGCCTGGGCGGGACAGGTCGGCTATGGCTACACCTTC. Translating gives CAWAGQVGYGYTF.

The chain has TRBV5-6 and TRBJ1-6; a possible D gene is TRBD1 (5 bases). CDR1 is SGHDT, CDR2 YYEEEE, per germline. This CDR3 is 13 amino acids long. Trimming left V 6 bases short and J 7 bases short, with 11 bases between. DNA of the CDR3: TGTGCCAGCAAGGGGTATGAGAATTCACCCCTCCACTTT. It codes for CASKGYENSPLHF.

This clone appeared a single time. The chain employs TRBV29-1 and TRBJ2-3; possibly TRBD2 for D (6 bases). This CDR3 comprises 14 residues. The V gene's germline CDR1 is SQVTM and CDR2 ANQGSEA. The V end lost 7 bases, the J end lost 1 base, and 15 bases lay between the germline ends. CDR3 protein: CSDWGLAGTDTQYF. The CDR3 nucleotides read TGCAGCGATTGGGGGTTAGCGGGCACAGATACGCAGTATTTT.

The rearrangement links TRBV4-1 to TRBJ1-2, with 8 bases that match TRBD1. V was pared by 6 bases and J by 3 bases, with 15 bases of the junction left unmatched. Germline V CDR1 and CDR2: MGHRA, YSYEKL. This CDR3 region has 17 residues. The CDR3 loop reads CASRIDLGQALHYGYTF. In DNA form, the CDR3 reads TGCGCCAGCAGGATAGATTTGGGACAGGCTCTACACTATGGCTACACCTTC.

In this sample, this clone turned up once. The chain carries TRBV6-5 and TRBJ1-5; 8 positions agree with TRBD1. Germline V gives CDR1 MNHEY, CDR2 SVGAGI. J gave up 1 base and V 7 bases, and 6 bases lay outside the gene matches. The CDR3 length is 15 residues. The CDR3 loop is CASIADRVSNQPQHF. The CDR3 DNA reads as TGTGCCAGCATTGCGGACAGGGTGAGCAATCAGCCCCAGCATTTT.